This record covers a single T cell receptor (beta chain). The data are from a study of blood T cells in healthy people across ages. The donors, all healthy, were Caucasians living in Russia, aged 6 to 90. Samples had at least 7 million PBMCs isolated from them. Next came a second PCR, run for about 7 to 12 cycles, which used a sample-barcoded 5' primer along with a J-beta primer mix. TCRdb reanalysed the 5' RACE reads using MiXCR and keeps one entry per CDR3 protein. The sample lists around 1,500,000 distinct CDR3 sequences, over 25% occurring once. The CDR3 is made up of 13 amino acids. The source material was blood. The J gene is TRBJ2-5, the V gene TRBV21-1; TRBD1 is the table's D call, not checked against the DNA. TRBV21-1 is noted as a pseudogene. This clonotype was sampled from a woman in her thirties in good health. The CDR3 coding sequence is TGTGCCAGCAGCACCTTGACAGGGAATGAGCAGTACTTC. It codes for CASSTLTGNEQYF.